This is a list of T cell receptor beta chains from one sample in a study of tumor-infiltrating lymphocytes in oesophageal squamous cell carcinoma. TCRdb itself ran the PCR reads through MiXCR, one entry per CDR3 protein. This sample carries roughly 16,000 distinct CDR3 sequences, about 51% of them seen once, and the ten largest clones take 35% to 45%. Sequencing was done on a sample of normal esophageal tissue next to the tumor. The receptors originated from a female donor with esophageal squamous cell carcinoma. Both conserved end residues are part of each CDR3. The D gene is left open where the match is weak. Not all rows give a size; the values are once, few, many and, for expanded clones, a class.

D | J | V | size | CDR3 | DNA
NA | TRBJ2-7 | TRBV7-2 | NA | CASSLVSQNSPLHF | TGTGCCAGCAGCTTAGTTTCCCAAAATTCACCCCTCCACTTC
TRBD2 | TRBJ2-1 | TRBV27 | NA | CASSRSGSIVDEQFF | TGTGCCAGCAGTCGTAGCGGGAGCATCGTCGATGAGCAGTTCTTC
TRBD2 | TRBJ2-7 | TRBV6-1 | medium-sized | CASSEGTSGSYEQYF | TGTGCCAGCAGTGAAGGGACTAGCGGGAGCTACGAGCAGTACTTC
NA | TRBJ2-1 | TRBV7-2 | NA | CASSLTSEAGQFF | TGTGCCAGCAGCTTGACTAGTGAGGCTGGGCAGTTCTTC
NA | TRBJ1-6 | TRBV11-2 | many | CASSPGGRGHSPLHF | TGTGCCAGCAGCCCGGGCGGGCGGGGACATTCACCCCTCCACTTT
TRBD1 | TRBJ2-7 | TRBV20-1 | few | CSAREGQGFGYEQYF | TGCAGTGCTAGAGAGGGACAGGGTTTCGGTTACGAGCAGTACTTC
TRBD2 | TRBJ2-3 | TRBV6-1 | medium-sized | CASSQGLAGNTDTQYF | TGTGCCAGCAGCCAGGGACTAGCGGGAAACACAGATACGCAGTATTTT
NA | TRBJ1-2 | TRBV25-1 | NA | CASSEMESYGYTF | TGTGCCAGCAGTGAAATGGAATCCTATGGCTACACCTTC
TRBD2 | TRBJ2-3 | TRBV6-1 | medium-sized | CASSPLTSEKLYF | TGTGCCAGCAGCCCCCTGACTAGCGAAAAGCTGTATTTT
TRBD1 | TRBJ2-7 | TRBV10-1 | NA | CATAPRTGGSYEQYF | TGCGCCACCGCCCCTAGGACAGGGGGTTCCTACGAGCAGTACTTC
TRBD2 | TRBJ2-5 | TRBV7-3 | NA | CASSLTSSGETQYF | TGTGCCAGCAGCTTAACGAGTAGCGGGGAGACCCAGTACTTC
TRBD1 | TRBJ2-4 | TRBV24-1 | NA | CATSDGTAYNEQYF | TGTGCCACCAGTGATGGGACAGCCTACAATGAGCAGTACTTC
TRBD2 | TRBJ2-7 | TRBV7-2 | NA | CASSYISGSYEQYF | TGTGCCAGCAGCTATATTAGCGGGAGTTACGAGCAGTACTTC
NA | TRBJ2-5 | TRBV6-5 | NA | CASSYGETQYF | TGTGCCAGCAGTTACGGTGAGACCCAGTACTTC
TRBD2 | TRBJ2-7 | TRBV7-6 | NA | CASSTTSGGYEQYF | TGTGCCAGCAGCACGACTAGCGGGGGGTACGAGCAGTACTTC
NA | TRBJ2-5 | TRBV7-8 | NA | CASRKMGGTETQYF | TGTGCCAGCCGGAAAATGGGGGGAACAGAGACCCAGTACTTC
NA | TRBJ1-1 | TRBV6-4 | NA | CASRLDGGTEAFF | TGTGCCAGCAGACTCGACGGAGGAACTGAAGCTTTCTTT
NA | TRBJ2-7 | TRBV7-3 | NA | CASSLKGHLGNNEQYF | TGTGCCAGCAGCTTAAAAGGGCACCTAGGGAACAATGAGCAGTACTTC
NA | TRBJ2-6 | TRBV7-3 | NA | CASSQGSASSGANVLTF | TGTGCCAGCAGCCAAGGGTCTGCGAGCTCTGGGGCCAACGTCCTGACTTTC
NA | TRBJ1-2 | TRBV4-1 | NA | CASSRVAGGYTF | TGCGCCAGCAGCCGTGTCGCCGGGGGCTACACCTTC
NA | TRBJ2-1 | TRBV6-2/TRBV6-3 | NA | CATARDEQFF | TGTGCCACCGCGCGGGATGAGCAGTTCTTC
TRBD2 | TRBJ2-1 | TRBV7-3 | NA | CASSLAGVTSNEQFF | TGTGCCAGCAGCTTAGCGGGAGTCACATCCAATGAGCAGTTCTTC
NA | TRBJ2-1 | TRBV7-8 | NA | CASSPRDNSYEQFF | TGTGCCAGCAGCCCACGTGACAATTCCTACGAGCAGTTCTTC
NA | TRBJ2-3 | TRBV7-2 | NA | CASSATVTDTQYF | TGTGCCAGCAGCGCCACCGTCACAGATACGCAGTATTTT
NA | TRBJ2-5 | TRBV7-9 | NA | CASSLDQPGEQYF | TGTGCCAGCAGCTTAGATCAACCGGGTGAGCAGTACTTC
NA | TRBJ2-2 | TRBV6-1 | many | CASSPTPGELFF | TGTGCCAGCAGCCCCACCCCCGGGGAGCTGTTTTTT
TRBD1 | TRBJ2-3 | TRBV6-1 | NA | CASSDRDSRSTDTQYF | TGTGCCAGCAGTGATAGGGACAGCAGAAGCACAGATACGCAGTATTTT
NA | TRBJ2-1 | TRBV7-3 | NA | CSSSSSGLPQQFF | TGTTCCAGCAGTTCCTCTGGCCTACCACAGCAGTTCTTC
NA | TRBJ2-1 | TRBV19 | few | CASSIGVRTVEHNEQFF | TGTGCCAGTAGTATTGGAGTCCGGACAGTTGAACACAATGAGCAGTTCTTC
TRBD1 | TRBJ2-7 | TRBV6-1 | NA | CASSEPGQGTYEQYF | TGTGCCAGCAGTGAACCGGGACAGGGGACCTACGAGCAGTACTTC
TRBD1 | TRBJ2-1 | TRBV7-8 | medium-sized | CASSLGRTGKGFF | TGTGCCAGCAGCTTAGGCAGGACAGGGAAGGGGTTCTTC
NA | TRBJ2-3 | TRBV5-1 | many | CASSLEGLAWDTQYF | TGCGCCAGCAGCTTGGAGGGGCTAGCCTGGGATACGCAGTATTTT
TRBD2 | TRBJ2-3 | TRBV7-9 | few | CASRPGLAGGSDTQYF | TGTGCCAGCAGACCCGGACTAGCGGGAGGGTCCGATACGCAGTATTTT
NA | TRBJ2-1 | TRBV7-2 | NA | CASAADLVVTEQFF | TGTGCCAGCGCCGCAGACCTCGTTGTTACTGAGCAGTTCTTC
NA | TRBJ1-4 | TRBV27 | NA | CASSTSSGGVGKLFF | TGTGCCAGCAGTACGAGCTCGGGGGGGGTAGGAAAACTGTTTTTT
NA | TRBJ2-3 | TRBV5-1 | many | CASSYSGTHTDTQYF | TGCGCCAGCAGCTACTCCGGGACCCACACAGATACGCAGTATTTT
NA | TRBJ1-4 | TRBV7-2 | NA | CASSPFWQATNEKLFF | TGTGCCAGCAGTCCCTTTTGGCAGGCTACAAATGAAAAACTGTTTTTT
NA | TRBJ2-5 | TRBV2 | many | CASSAPGERRQETQYF | TGTGCCAGCAGTGCCCCAGGGGAACGGCGACAAGAGACCCAGTACTTC
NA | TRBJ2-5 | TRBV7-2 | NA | CASSLSGHSGNEQYF | TGTGCCAGCAGCTTATCAGGACACTCTGGGAATGAGCAGTACTTC
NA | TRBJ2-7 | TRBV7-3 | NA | CASGEGSYNEQYF | TGTGCCAGCGGTGAGGGCTCCTACAATGAGCAGTACTTC
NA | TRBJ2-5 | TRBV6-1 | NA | CASRASEGAWETQYF | TGTGCCAGCAGGGCCTCGGAGGGGGCATGGGAGACCCAGTACTTC
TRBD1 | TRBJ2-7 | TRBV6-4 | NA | CASKLRDRGPFEQYF | TGTGCCAGCAAACTCCGGGACAGGGGTCCTTTCGAGCAGTACTTC
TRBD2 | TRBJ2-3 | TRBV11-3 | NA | CASSPGLADSDTQYF | TGTGCCAGCAGCCCGGGACTAGCGGATTCAGATACGCAGTATTTT
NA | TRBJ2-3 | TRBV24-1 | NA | CATSDSITDTQYF | TGTGCCACCAGTGATTCCATCACAGATACGCAGTATTTT
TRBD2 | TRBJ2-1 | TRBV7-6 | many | CVTRRASGRGGNEQFF | TGTGTTACGCGACGGGCTAGCGGGAGAGGGGGGAATGAGCAGTTCTTC
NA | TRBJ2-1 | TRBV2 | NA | CASSDQTAKSSYNEQFF | TGTGCCAGCAGTGACCAGACAGCTAAGAGCTCCTACAATGAGCAGTTCTTC
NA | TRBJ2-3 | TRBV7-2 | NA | CASSPPQGESTDTQYF | TGTGCCAGCAGCCCCCCACAGGGTGAGAGCACAGATACGCAGTATTTT
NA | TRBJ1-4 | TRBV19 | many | CASSTGRNNEKLFF | TGTGCCAGTAGTACGGGACGGAACAATGAAAAACTGTTTTTT